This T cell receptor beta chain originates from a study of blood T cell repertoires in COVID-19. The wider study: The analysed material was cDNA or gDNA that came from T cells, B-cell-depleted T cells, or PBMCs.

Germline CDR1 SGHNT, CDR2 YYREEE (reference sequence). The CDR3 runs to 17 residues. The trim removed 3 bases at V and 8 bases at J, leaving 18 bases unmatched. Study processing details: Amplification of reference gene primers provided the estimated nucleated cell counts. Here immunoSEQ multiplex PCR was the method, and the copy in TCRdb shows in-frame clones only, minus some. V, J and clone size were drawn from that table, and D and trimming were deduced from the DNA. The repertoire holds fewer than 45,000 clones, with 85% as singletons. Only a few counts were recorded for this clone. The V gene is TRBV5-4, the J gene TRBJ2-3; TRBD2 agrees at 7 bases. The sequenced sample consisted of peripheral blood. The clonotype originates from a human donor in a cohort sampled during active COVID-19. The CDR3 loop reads CASSSWKGGGPGSTQYF. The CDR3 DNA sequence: TGTGCCAGCAGCTCGTGGAAAGGCGGGGGACCCGGGAGTACGCAGTATTTT.